A selection of T cell receptor beta chains follows, all from one sample in a study of beta chain features in type 1 diabetes. Profiling relied on immunoSEQ multiplex PCR, and the TCRdb table lists in-frame clones only, not all of them. The sample has about 320,000 clones; 14% are singletons. The sequenced sample consisted of central memory CD4+ T cells from blood. The receptors stem from a man aged 25 to 40 in good health. Both conserved end residues are part of each CDR3. D genes are given only for firm matches. Only some rows state a clone size, as once, few, many or a class for expanded clones.

V gene	clone size	J gene	D gene	CDR3 DNA	CDR3 protein
TRBV30	NA	TRBJ1-1	NA	TGTGCCCTGGGCAACAAGTTCGAGGCTTTCTTT	CALGNKFEAFF
TRBV7-2	NA	TRBJ1-6	NA	TGTGCCAGCAGCTTAAATTGGGTATCCACCCTCCACTTT	CASSLNWVSTLHF
TRBV5-5	NA	TRBJ2-1	TRBD1	TGTGCCAGCAGCCAAGGACAGGGCACCTACAATGAGCAGTTCTTC	CASSQGQGTYNEQFF
TRBV7-9	few	TRBJ1-6	NA	TGTGCCAGCAGCCAAGACCCAGGGAGGGATAATTCACCCCTCCACTTT	CASSQDPGRDNSPLHF
TRBV27	NA	TRBJ2-1	TRBD2	TGTGCCAGCGGTCCACTCGGGACTAGCGGGGGTGGTGAGCAGTTCTTC	CASGPLGTSGGGEQFF
TRBV7-2	NA	TRBJ1-1	TRBD1	TGTGCCAGCAGCGCCAACAGGGGGCGCGAATCTTTCTTT	CASSANRGRESFF
TRBV6-1	NA	TRBJ2-1	NA	TGTGCCAGCTCTCATGGCTGGGCCGCCTACAATGAGCAGTTCTTC	CASSHGWAAYNEQFF
TRBV7-8	NA	TRBJ2-3	NA	TGTGCCAGCAGCTTAGCCGGGGTGAGCACAGATACGCAGTATTTT	CASSLAGVSTDTQYF
TRBV4-3	NA	TRBJ1-1	NA	TGCGCCAGCAGCCATGGGACGGGGGACACTGAAGCTTTCTTT	CASSHGTGDTEAFF
TRBV7-8	few	TRBJ1-3	TRBD1	TGTGCCAGCAGCTTAGGGGACAGGGGTGGAAACACCATATATTTT	CASSLGDRGGNTIYF
TRBV7-9	NA	TRBJ2-1	NA	TGTGCCAGCAGCTTCTCCGGGACCTCCTACAATGAGCAGTTCTTC	CASSFSGTSYNEQFF
TRBV5-4	few	TRBJ2-3	TRBD2	TGTGCCAGCAGCTTTCCTAGCGGGGGGGTCGATACGCAGTATTTT	CASSFPSGGVDTQYF
TRBV13	NA	TRBJ1-2	TRBD1	TGTGCCAGCAGTCTACAACAGGGGGCGTTGAATGGCTACACCTTC	CASSLQQGALNGYTF
TRBV6-1	NA	TRBJ1-1	NA	TGTGCCAGCAGCGACGGACTCGGGGAGACTGAAGCTTTCTTT	CASSDGLGETEAFF
TRBV10-3	NA	TRBJ1-2	NA	TGTGCCATCAGTGAGACCATTCGAGCTGGCTACACCTTC	CAISETIRAGYTF
TRBV5-8	few	TRBJ1-1	TRBD1	TGTGCCAGCAGGAGGGGACAGGGGTTGATGAACACTGAAGCTTTCTTT	CASRRGQGLMNTEAFF
TRBV12-5	NA	TRBJ2-6	NA	TGTGCTAGTGGTTGGTTCTTACAGGGAGGAGGGGACTCTGGGGCCAACGTCCTGACTTTC	CASGWFLQGGGDSGANVLTF
TRBV19	NA	TRBJ1-1	TRBD1	TGTGCCAGTCGCGGACTGAACAGGGGGCCGAACACTGAAGCTTTCTTT	CASRGLNRGPNTEAFF
TRBV30	few	TRBJ1-1	TRBD1	TGTGCCTGGAGTAGAGGGACAGGGGGGAACACTGAAGCTTTCTTT	CAWSRGTGGNTEAFF
TRBV2	many	TRBJ2-3	NA	TGTGCCAGCAGCGTCGACGCAGATACGCAGTATTTT	CASSVDADTQYF
TRBV6-6	NA	TRBJ2-7	NA	TGTGCCAGCAGTTGGTCGGGACCCTCCTACGAGCAGTACTTC	CASSWSGPSYEQYF
TRBV7-2	few	TRBJ2-7	TRBD1	TGTGCCAGCAGCCGCACCGGGACAGGGGACGAGCAGTACTTC	CASSRTGTGDEQYF
TRBV2	few	TRBJ2-7	NA	TGTGCCAGTACCTTGGAACGGCTCCAGTACTTC	CASTLERLQYF
TRBV18	few	TRBJ1-1	NA	TGTGCCAGCTCCCCCCCGGGGGACACTGAAGCTTTCTTT	CASSPPGDTEAFF
TRBV10-3	few	TRBJ2-2	TRBD2	TGTGCCACCAGGACTAGCGGGACGTACACCGGGGAGCTGTTTTTT	CATRTSGTYTGELFF
TRBV7-2	NA	TRBJ2-5	NA	TGTGCCAGCAGCTTAGCGCCAAAGACCCAGTACTTC	CASSLAPKTQYF
TRBV2	NA	TRBJ2-7	NA	TGTGCCAGCAGTGTTCGGACCGGAGGCTACGAGCAGTACTTC	CASSVRTGGYEQYF
TRBV4-3	few	TRBJ2-1	NA	TGCGCCAGCAGCCAGCCCGGGTGGAATGAGCAGTTCTTC	CASSQPGWNEQFF
TRBV6-1	few	TRBJ2-3	TRBD1	TGTGCCAGCAAGACCGACAGGGGGACAGATACGCAGTATTTT	CASKTDRGTDTQYF
TRBV11-2	few	TRBJ2-7	NA	TGTGCCAGCAGATCCCTAAATAGTGACTCCTACGAGCAGTACTTC	CASRSLNSDSYEQYF
TRBV4-3	NA	TRBJ1-4	TRBD1	TGCGCCAGCAGCCAAGACGAGGGGGCAGGGGAAAAACTGTTTTTT	CASSQDEGAGEKLFF
TRBV25-1	NA	TRBJ2-1	TRBD1	TGTGCCAGCACCGACGACAGGGGCCCCTACAATGAGCAGTTCTTC	CASTDDRGPYNEQFF
TRBV2	NA	TRBJ1-2	NA	TGTGCCAGTGCCCGGGACTCACGGGGGGGTAACTATGGCTACACCTTC	CASARDSRGGNYGYTF
TRBV6-6	few	TRBJ1-1	NA	TGTGCCAGCAGTTACGGAGAGAACACTGAAGCTTTCTTT	CASSYGENTEAFF
TRBV19	NA	TRBJ2-7	NA	TGTGCCAGTAGTTCTCACACCTCGACGGGGGCTTACGAGCAGTACTTC	CASSSHTSTGAYEQYF
TRBV4-3	few	TRBJ1-2	NA	TGCGCCAGCAGCCAATATGGTTCTACCACCTTC	CASSQYGSTTF
TRBV7-9	NA	TRBJ1-1	NA	TGTGCCAGCAGCCTAAGTTTGGGCCACACTGAAGCTTTCTTT	CASSLSLGHTEAFF
TRBV7-9	many	TRBJ2-5	NA	TGTGCCAGCAGCTCCCTTTCGAAGACCCAGTACTTC	CASSSLSKTQYF
TRBV6-1	NA	TRBJ1-2	TRBD1	TGTGCCAGCAGGGAGGGGGCGGACTATGGCTACACCTTC	CASREGADYGYTF
TRBV7-9	NA	TRBJ1-5	TRBD1	TGTGCCAGCAGCCCCGGGACAGACTATCAGCCCCAGCATTTT	CASSPGTDYQPQHF
TRBV10-3	few	TRBJ1-1	NA	TGTGCCATCAGTAGGACAGAAAACACTGAAGCTTTCTTT	CAISRTENTEAFF
TRBV10-3	few	TRBJ2-7	NA	TGTGCCATCAGTGAGTTGGCAGACGAGCAGTACTTC	CAISELADEQYF
TRBV29-1	few	TRBJ2-3	NA	TGCAGCGTTCCCCTGCTCGCGGCTACAGATACGCAGTATTTT	CSVPLLAATDTQYF
TRBV7-2	NA	TRBJ2-5	TRBD2	TGTGCCAGCAGCTTAAGGACTAGCGGATTCCAAGAGACCCAGTACTTC	CASSLRTSGFQETQYF
TRBV5-1	NA	TRBJ2-2	TRBD1	TGCGCCAGCAGCTTACAGGGGGCAAGTCTTACCGGGGAGCTGTTTTTT	CASSLQGASLTGELFF
TRBV5-1	NA	TRBJ2-3	TRBD2	TGCGCCAGCAGCTTTACGGGAGGTCACACAGATACGCAGTATTTT	CASSFTGGHTDTQYF
TRBV6-5	NA	TRBJ2-1	TRBD2	TGTGCCAGCAGTTACACGGGACTAGCCCGTAACAATGAGCAGTTCTTC	CASSYTGLARNNEQFF
TRBV11-2	NA	TRBJ2-5	TRBD2	TGTGCCAGCAGCGCGACACGGGGGGTCGGTCGGGAGACCCAGTACTTC	CASSATRGVGRETQYF
TRBV2	NA	TRBJ2-1	NA	TGTGCCAGCAGTGCTGGTGAGCAGTTCTTC	CASSAGEQFF
TRBV10-3	few	TRBJ2-3	TRBD2	TGTGCCATCACAGTCAGCGGGGGGTACACAGATACGCAGTATTTT	CAITVSGGYTDTQYF
TRBV5-6	NA	TRBJ2-4	NA	TGTGCCAGCAGCTTGGTGGGGGCGTCGGGAAACATTCAGTACTTC	CASSLVGASGNIQYF
TRBV7-6	NA	TRBJ2-7	TRBD2	TGTGCCAGCAGCTCGCGGACTAGCGGTAACTACGAGCAGTACTTC	CASSSRTSGNYEQYF